The T cell receptor (beta chain) under discussion was sequenced for a study of blood T cell repertoires in COVID-19. The V segment lost 4 bases and the J segment 0 bases; nucleotides outside the gene matches: 10. CDR3 size: 19 residues. The germline gives CDR1 MNHEY, CDR2 SMNVEV (reference sequence). TCRdb's table, derived via immunoSEQ multiplex PCR, lists solely in-frame clones and lacks some. The sample includes some 130,000 clones, about 72% of them seen just once. This TCR was sampled from a man aged 55-75 years who had recovered from COVID-19. Material: peripheral blood. The J gene is TRBJ2-1, the V gene TRBV27, with TRBD2 matching over 12 bases. CDR3 residues: CASSSDTSGRIVSYNEQFF. The CDR3 DNA follows: TGTGCCAGCAGTTCTGATACTAGCGGGAGGATCGTCTCCTACAATGAGCAGTTCTTC.